Listed here are 25 T cell receptor beta chains from one sample, sequenced in a study of beta chain features in type 1 diabetes (dated by TCRdb to between 2017 and 2018). Overall study results and their limits: Type 1 diabetes patients showed a moderate but significant shortening of TCRB CDR3 length in all four CD4+ subsets.

The library was obtained by the immunoSEQ multiplex PCR assay. The entire amount of isolated RNA was reverse transcribed using the High Capacity cDNA Reverse Transcription Kit, so the sequenced TCRB transcripts were expressed ones. Not all clones reach the TCRdb copy of this immuneACCESS table, which keeps in-frame sequences only. Checked studies attribute under half of the gap to unresolved V genes and leave the rest unexplained. In this sample the table shows about 160,000 clones, about 9% of which occur a single time. The ten largest account for around 0.5% of the sample. Their specific antigens are unknown. Source material: central memory CD4+ T cells from blood. These receptors were collected from a woman between 18 and 29 years old with type 1 diabetes.

This chain links TRBV28 with TRBJ2-5, with 8 bases lining up with TRBD1. The V gene's germline CDR1 is MDHEN and CDR2 SYDVKM. V trimming: 5 bases; J trimming: 5 bases; junction bases outside the gene matches: 7. The CDR3 has 14 amino acids. Here the CDR3 reads CASSPGTGRETQYF. The DNA of the CDR3 is TGTGCCAGCAGTCCAGGGACAGGCAGGGAGACCCAGTACTTC.

The table lists this clone with a few counts. The chain couples TRBV7-2 to TRBJ2-7; D possibly corresponds to TRBD1 (6 bases). V lost 5 bases and J 2 bases, leaving 16 bases between the germline ends. Germline assignment: CDR1 SGHTA and CDR2 FQGNSA. This CDR3 contains 15 residues. The CDR3 loop is CASSRRDTETYEQYF. In DNA, the CDR3 is TGTGCCAGCAGCCGCCGGGACACCGAAACCTACGAGCAGTACTTC.

This rearrangement joins TRBV18 to TRBJ2-7; weak D call: TRBD1 (5 bases). Germline values: CDR1 KGHSH, CDR2 LQKENI. The CDR3 totals 12 residues. The V gene lost 4 bases and the J gene lost 6 bases, with 10 bases spanning the gap. The CDR3 spells CASSQEGAEQYF. DNA for the CDR3: TGTGCCAGCTCACAGGAAGGGGCCGAGCAGTACTTC.

The V gene is TRBV4-2, the J gene TRBJ2-1; D ambiguous. V was clipped by 3 bases and J by 8 bases, with 17 bases between them. Germline CDR1 and CDR2: LGHNA and YNFKEQ. CDR3 length: 15 residues. CDR3 loop: CASSHTSPLEDEQFF. CDR3 nucleotides: TGTGCCAGCAGCCATACCTCCCCGCTAGAGGATGAGCAGTTCTTC.

This clone was recorded many times. V gene TRBV29-1 combines with J gene TRBJ2-2; 7 bases are a match to TRBD2. There are 13 residues in the CDR3. Per germline, CDR1 SQVTM and CDR2 ANQGSEA. V gave up 8 bases and J gave up 5 bases; unmatched junction bases: 8. The chain's CDR3 is CSLRAGVTGELFF. CDR3 nucleotide sequence: TGCAGCCTGAGGGCGGGGGTGACCGGGGAGCTGTTTTTT.

The chain joins TRBV5-4 to TRBJ1-6; D not resolved. CDR3 length equals 15 residues. Trimming took off 2 bases at V and 10 bases at J, with 16 bases between the two ends. Looked up from germline, CDR1 is SGHNT and CDR2 is YYREEE (reference sequence). CDR3 loop: CASSFRSGAGSPLHF. The DNA of the CDR3 is TGTGCCAGCAGCTTCCGCAGTGGTGCCGGGTCACCCCTCCACTTT.

This clone showed up just a few times. The chain links TRBV5-1 to TRBJ2-2; a weak D match, TRBD1 (5 bases). In germline, CDR1 is SGHRS, CDR2 YFSETQ. With 4 bases removed from V and 1 base from J, the gap between germline ends came to 11 bases. The CDR3 is made up of 15 amino acids. As DNA, the CDR3 is TGCGCCAGCAGCATAGATCAGGGGAACACCGGGGAGCTGTTTTTT. It yields the protein CASSIDQGNTGELFF.

This clone appeared a few times. This sequence joins TRBV9 and TRBJ2-5; 8 bases match TRBD2. The DNA end lines up better with TRBJ2-7; the J call may be wrong. Germline CDR1 reads SGDLS; CDR2 reads YYNGEE. The CDR3 loop spans 15 amino acids. Here the CDR3 reads CASSESSGNSYEQYF. The CDR3 DNA follows: TGTGCCAGCAGCGAGAGTAGCGGGAACTCCTACGAGCAGTACTTC.

This clone was found a few times. The V and J genes are TRBV7-2 and TRBJ1-1; possible D gene TRBD1, 6 bases. The CDR3 has 16 amino acids. Germline CDR1 is SGHTA and CDR2 is FQGNSA. The germline V and J ends were trimmed by 3 bases and 5 bases, with 19 bases remaining between them. The chain's CDR3 is CASSFVKEFRGTEAFF. DNA of the CDR3: TGTGCCAGCAGCTTCGTCAAGGAGTTTAGGGGGACTGAAGCTTTCTTT.

V usage is TRBV11-2 and J usage is TRBJ2-1; D is unresolved. CDR3 length: 11 amino acids. Trimming took off 5 bases at V and 6 bases at J, with 5 bases between the two ends. Germline V gene lookup returns CDR1 SGHAT and CDR2 FQNNGV. The CDR3 region has the DNA TGTGCCAGCAGCCCGGGCAATGAGCAGTTCTTC. Translating it yields CASSPGNEQFF.

The V gene is TRBV7-2, the J gene TRBJ2-7, with D tentatively TRBD2 (6 bases). Per the germline V gene, CDR1 is SGHTA and CDR2 is FQGNSA. The CDR3 has 16 amino acids. Trimming cost V 5 bases and J 2 bases, with 19 bases left between them. The CDR3 coding sequence is TGTGCCAGCAGCCGAGGGAGGAGGGATGGGACCTACGAGCAGTACTTC. It specifies CASSRGRRDGTYEQYF.

This clone appeared a few times. The chain uses TRBV19 and TRBJ1-5; unclear D gene. V lost 9 bases to trimming and J lost 7 bases, with 10 bases between them. Germline V gene sequence: CDR1 LNHDA, CDR2 SQIVND (reference sequence). The CDR3 runs to 11 residues. As DNA, the CDR3 is TGTGCCAGCGGAGGGTGGCAGCCCCAGCATTTT. Translation gives CASGGWQPQHF.

This clone was counted only a few times. This chain uses TRBV7-9 with TRBJ2-7, with 11 nucleotides matching TRBD2. Germline CDR1 reads SEHNR; CDR2 reads FQNEAQ (reference sequence). The CDR3 has 14 residues. V gave up 5 bases and J gave up 4 bases; unmatched junction bases: 4. Here the CDR3 reads CASSMGLADYEQYF. DNA for the CDR3: TGTGCCAGCAGCATGGGACTAGCGGATTACGAGCAGTACTTC. Based on the CDR3 plus reference TRBV7-9 and TRBJ2-7, the full variable domain is DTGVSQNPRHKITKRGQNVTFRCDPISEHNRLYWYRQTLGQGPEFLTYFQNEAQLEKSRLLSDRFSAERPKGSFSTLEIQRTEQGDSAMYLCASSMGLADYEQYFGPGTRLTVT.

The chain uses TRBV11-2 and TRBJ1-4, with 9 bases lining up with TRBD1. The J segment lost 12 bases and the V segment lost 5 bases, leaving 13 bases of the junction unmatched. The CDR3 extends over 15 amino acids. Germline CDR1 SGHAT, CDR2 FQNNGV. In DNA form, the CDR3 reads TGTGCCAGCAGCGTGGACAGGGGCGTTTGGGGGGAACTGTTTTTT. This translates into CASSVDRGVWGELFF.

The sample holds many counts of this clone. The J gene is TRBJ2-5, the V gene TRBV14; D possibly corresponds to TRBD1 (7 bases). Trimming pared 5 bases from V and 4 bases from J, leaving 17 bases between. Looked up from germline, CDR1 is SGHDN and CDR2 is FVKESK. This CDR3 is built from 15 residues. The CDR3 is CASSVWAGGRETQYF. The CDR3 DNA reads TGTGCCAGCAGCGTTTGGGCAGGGGGGAGAGAGACCCAGTACTTC. The whole variable domain, remainder taken from reference TRBV14 and TRBJ2-5, is EAGVTQFPSHSVIEKGQTVTLRCDPISGHDNLYWYRRVMGKEIKFLLHFVKESKQDESGMPNNRFLAERTGGTYSTLKVQPAELEDSGVYFCASSVWAGGRETQYFGPGTRLLVL.

This clone was found a few times. The V call is TRBV5-6, the J call TRBJ2-7; tentatively, D is TRBD2 (5 bases). The CDR3 consists of 15 residues. Germline CDR1 reads SGHDT; CDR2 reads YYEEEE. The germline V and J ends were trimmed by 2 bases and 0 bases, with 12 bases remaining between them. The CDR3 here is CASSLRGLSSYEQYF. CDR3 nucleotide sequence: TGTGCCAGCAGCTTACGCGGGTTGAGCTCCTACGAGCAGTACTTC.

This clone turned up a few times. The chain carries TRBV28 and TRBJ1-2, with D possibly TRBD1 on 6 matching bases. Germline lookup yields CDR1 MDHEN and CDR2 SYDVKM. Trimming shortened V by 8 bases and J by 5 bases, and 12 bases separated the two germline ends. This CDR3 comprises 12 residues. As DNA, the CDR3 is TGTGCCAGCGACGGGGGGCTTTATGGCTACACCTTC. Its translation is CASDGGLYGYTF.

The chain recombines TRBV19 with TRBJ1-1; 7 nucleotides line up with TRBD1. The CDR3 sequence is 14 residues long. The germline V gene has CDR1 LNHDA and CDR2 SQIVND (reference sequence). After removal of 4 bases from V and 4 bases from J, the junction contained 6 bases not matched to a gene. DNA of the CDR3: TGTGCCAGTAGTAGACCCAGGGGGTCCACTGAAGCTTTCTTT. Residues: CASSRPRGSTEAFF.

This chain connects TRBV15 to TRBJ1-3; no reliable D call. Germline V gene data show CDR1 as LNHNV and CDR2 as YYDKDF (reference sequence). Trimming stripped 3 bases from V and 0 bases from J, with 6 bases between. The CDR3 is 14 residues long. The CDR3 DNA reads as TGTGCCACCAGCAGGACAAGCTCTGGAAACACCATATATTTT. Translation gives CATSRTSSGNTIYF. The full variable domain, rest sourced from reference TRBV15 and TRBJ1-3, is DAMVIQNPRYQVTQFGKPVTLSCSQTLNHNVMYWYQQKSSQAPKLLFHYYDKDFNNEADTPDNFQSRRPNTSFCFLDIRSPGLGDTAMYLCATSRTSSGNTIYFGEGSWLTVV.

This clone was found a few times. J is TRBJ2-1 and V is TRBV7-2, with D possibly TRBD2 on 5 matching bases. Germline V CDR1 and CDR2: SGHTA, FQGNSA. Trimming took off 5 bases at V and 7 bases at J, with 12 bases between the two ends. This CDR3 region has 13 residues. CDR3 residues: CASSPSGGNEQFF. The CDR3 nucleotides are TGTGCCAGCAGCCCCAGCGGAGGTAATGAGCAGTTCTTC.

There are many counts of this clone. The same CDR3 also results from other DNA sequences found in this sample. The DNA for the CDR3 is TGTGCCAGCAGTGAAGGACTAGCCAAGTACAATGAGCAGTTCTTC. Protein product: CASSEGLAKYNEQFF. The chain links TRBV6-4 to TRBJ2-1; 8 nucleotides agree with TRBD2. Germline-derived CDR1 and CDR2 are MRHNA and SNTAGT. The V gene end was trimmed by 3 bases and the J gene end by 4 bases; junction bases not matched to a gene: 5. This CDR3 has 15 amino acids.

Written as DNA, the CDR3 is TGTGCCAGCAGACCAGACAGGACGCTCTACGAGCAGTACTTC. The encoded protein is CASRPDRTLYEQYF. The chain uses TRBV6-5 and TRBJ2-7; tentative D call: TRBD1 (6 bases). CDR3 length: 14 amino acids. The germline V gene has CDR1 MNHEY and CDR2 SVGAGI. Deletions cut 6 bases from V and 3 bases from J, with 15 bases between.

This sequence joins TRBV11-3 and TRBJ2-3, with D possibly TRBD1 on 5 matching bases. V gave up 5 bases and J gave up 5 bases, with 20 bases separating them. This CDR3 is built from 16 residues. Germline values: CDR1 SGHNT, CDR2 YENEEA. CDR3 region: CASSPRALDLGDTQYF. CDR3 coding DNA: TGTGCCAGCAGCCCCAGGGCCCTAGATCTAGGAGATACGCAGTATTTT.

This clone was seen once. The chain employs TRBV2 and TRBJ2-1; D might be TRBD2 (5 bases). The CDR3 has 13 amino acids. Germline V gives CDR1 SNHLY, CDR2 FYNNEI. V was cut by 7 bases and J by 5 bases, with 12 bases left in between. CDR3 sequence: CASKADVNNEQFF. DNA of the CDR3: TGTGCCAGCAAAGCGGATGTGAACAATGAGCAGTTCTTC.

This clone was found a few times. The chain joins TRBV5-1 to TRBJ2-7; 8 nucleotides align to TRBD1. Germline V lookup: CDR1 SGHRS, CDR2 YFSETQ. This CDR3 spans 15 amino acids. J gave up 5 bases and V 4 bases, and 11 bases lay outside the gene matches. The CDR3 loop reads CASSPAGQGRNEQYF. CDR3 DNA sequence: TGCGCCAGCAGCCCAGCCGGACAGGGTCGAAACGAGCAGTACTTC.